The 3 T cell receptor beta chains presented below share a single source sample, sequenced in a study of shared clonotypes between healthy human individuals. The method was immunoSEQ multiplex PCR; TCRdb's version includes in-frame clones alone and lacks a portion of them. The sample has approximately 1.5 million clones, 95% to 99% seen once. Sequenced sample: naive CD4+ T cells sorted from blood. The subset: CD45RA+ positively selected. The source is a man younger than 40 in good health.

The V gene is TRBV5-4, the J gene TRBJ2-7, with a weak D call TRBD2 (6 bases). Looked up from germline, CDR1 is SGHNT and CDR2 is YYREEE (reference sequence). V was clipped by 1 base and J by 4 bases, with 18 bases between them. The CDR3 loop spans 16 amino acids. CDR3 sequence reads: CASSLFFRGMPYEQYF. The CDR3 DNA is TGTGCCAGCAGCTTGTTTTTTCGCGGGATGCCTTACGAGCAGTACTTC.

The chain employs TRBV10-1 and TRBJ2-5; 8 nucleotides match TRBD1. The V segment lost 6 bases and the J segment 2 bases; nucleotides outside the gene matches: 8. The CDR3 consists of 15 residues. Per germline, CDR1 WNHNN and CDR2 SYGVQD (reference sequence). CDR3 in DNA: TGCGCCAGCAGGATGACAGGGGCGCATCAAGAGACCCAGTACTTC. As protein: CASRMTGAHQETQYF.

The chain has TRBV5-1 and TRBJ2-5, with a tentative D call TRBD1 (5 bases). Per the germline V gene, CDR1 is SGHRS and CDR2 is YFSETQ. Trimming removed 3 bases from V and 5 bases from J, with 11 bases in between. The length of the CDR3 is 13 residues. The CDR3 is CASSSQGFETQYF. CDR3 in DNA: TGCGCCAGCAGCTCTCAGGGTTTCGAGACCCAGTACTTC. Full variable domain (outside the CDR3, taken from reference TRBV5-1 and TRBJ2-5): KAGVTQTPRYLIKTRGQQVTLSCSPISGHRSVSWYQQTPGQGLQFLFEYFSETQRNKGNFPGRFSGRQFSNSRSEMNVSTLELGDSALYLCASSSQGFETQYFGPGTRLLVL.